This is a list of T cell receptor beta chains from one sample in a study of beta chain features in type 1 diabetes. TCRdb's table, derived via immunoSEQ multiplex PCR, lists solely in-frame clones and lacks some. The sample holds about 130,000 clones, about a tenth seen once. The sequencing sample was made of central memory CD4+ T cells from blood. These TCRs come from a man aged 18 to 29 in good health. CDR3s include the opening cysteine and the closing phenylalanine or tryptophan. The D gene is left open where the match is weak. Clone size is not always given. Where it is, it says once, few, many or a class for expanded clones.

TGTGCCACCTCCCCATGGGGCCGAGCTCCTAATGAAAAACTGTTTTTT,CATSPWGRAPNEKLFF,TRBJ1-4,TRBV19,.,.
TGCGCCAGCAGCCAAGCAAACTTCCTAGGGGCAATGGAGCCCCAGCATTTT,CASSQANFLGAMEPQHF,TRBJ1-5,TRBV4-1,.,.
TGTGCCAGCAGCTTAGCTAGCGGGGGGAACACAGATACGCAGTATTTT,CASSLASGGNTDTQYF,TRBJ2-3,TRBV11-2,.,TRBD2
TGTGCCAGCAGCCCCAACCAACTAGCGGGGAGGGGTCCCGAGCAGTACTTC,CASSPNQLAGRGPEQYF,TRBJ2-7,TRBV7-2,many,TRBD2
TGTGCCAGCAGCTTGGGGAGGTGGAGCTCTGGAAACACCATATATTTT,CASSLGRWSSGNTIYF,TRBJ1-3,TRBV5-4,few,.
TGTGCCAGCAGCCCACGACAGGGTTGGCAGCCCCAGCATTTT,CASSPRQGWQPQHF,TRBJ1-5,TRBV11-2,few,TRBD1
TGTGCCAGCAGCCCGGGGGGGTACTCCGATACGCAGTATTTT,CASSPGGYSDTQYF,TRBJ2-3,TRBV4-2,few,TRBD2
TGTGCCAGCAGACTACAGGGGGTTAATGAAAAACTGTTTTTT,CASRLQGVNEKLFF,TRBJ1-4,TRBV7-2,few,TRBD1
TGTGCCTGGAGTGCGGGGGGGCCCTACGAGCAGTACTTC,CAWSAGGPYEQYF,TRBJ2-7,TRBV30,.,TRBD2
TGTGCCAGCAGTCTAACAGGGTATGGCTACACCTTC,CASSLTGYGYTF,TRBJ1-2,TRBV28,few,.
TGTGCCAGCAGCTCCCAGACCTCAGGGACCCAGTACTTC,CASSSQTSGTQYF,TRBJ2-5,TRBV7-8,few,.
TGTGCCAGCAGGTCCCCTTTTGGGGGGGGACAAGAGACCCAGTACTTC,CASRSPFGGGQETQYF,TRBJ2-5,TRBV6-6,.,TRBD2
TGCGCCAGCAGCCATAACAGGAAATCCTCTAACTATGGCTACACCTTC,CASSHNRKSSNYGYTF,TRBJ1-2,TRBV4-3,.,.
TGTGCCAGCAGCTTAGCTGTACAGCAAGAGACCCAGTACTTC,CASSLAVQQETQYF,TRBJ2-5,TRBV7-9,.,.
TGTGCCAGCAGCTTAGTAGGGGGTGCGGACGAGCAGTACTTC,CASSLVGGADEQYF,TRBJ2-7,TRBV7-2,.,.
TGCGCCAGCAGCTCGGACAGGGCCGCCACGAATACGCAGTATTTT,CASSSDRAATNTQYF,TRBJ2-3,TRBV5-1,.,TRBD1
TGTGCCAGCAGTTCCCGGACAGGGACGAATTCACCCCTCCACTTT,CASSSRTGTNSPLHF,TRBJ1-6,TRBV27,few,TRBD1
TGTGCCAACCCTAGCGGGGGGGCTGGCGCAGATACGCAGTATTTT,CANPSGGAGADTQYF,TRBJ2-3,TRBV2,.,TRBD2
TGTGCCAGCAGCCAAGCCTCCGGGTCCGAGCAGTACTTC,CASSQASGSEQYF,TRBJ2-7,TRBV4-2,.,.
TGTGCCAGCAGCTTACCAAGGGCGGGGGGGCATGAGCAGTTCTTC,CASSLPRAGGHEQFF,TRBJ2-1,TRBV11-2,.,TRBD2